This entry lists 7 T cell receptor beta chains sequenced from one sample in a study of neurological immune-mediated disorders (dated by TCRdb to about 2019). Library preparation employed 5' RACE. Sequencing took place on an Illumina HiSeq 2500. TCRdb reprocessing: public reads trimmed at Q25 with fastp, clones called with MiXCR, in-frame beta chains kept. A single entry per CDR3 protein holds the most common genes and DNA from its merged rows. The sample yields around 26,000 distinct CDR3 sequences; less than 8.5% were counted once. Roughly 10% of the sample lies in the top ten. Sequences were obtained from PBMCs. These receptors were obtained from a woman between 50 and 59 years old in good health.

This clonotype was seen ten or more times. The chain has TRBV29-1 and TRBJ2-7; D ambiguous. This CDR3 has 11 residues. V was pared by 3 bases and J by 7 bases, with 10 bases between. Germline CDR1 SQVTM, CDR2 ANQGSEA. DNA for the CDR3: TGCAGCGTTGACAGGCTGGGGGAGCAGTACTTC. Translating it yields CSVDRLGEQYF.

Many counts were recorded for this clonotype. The CDR3, as DNA: TGTGCCATCAGAGTGACAGGATCCCTCACTGAAGCTTTCTTT. This encodes CAIRVTGSLTEAFF. This sequence joins TRBV10-3 and TRBJ1-1, with TRBD1 as a possible D gene (6 bases). The CDR3 length is 14 residues. Between the trimmed V and J ends, which lost 6 bases and 4 bases, there was a span of 15 bases. Germline V lookup: CDR1 ENHRY, CDR2 SYGVKD.

At least ten counts were recorded for this clonotype. A much larger clone lies one base from this, so it may be a read error. The chain carries TRBV29-1 and TRBJ2-3, with a possible D match to TRBD1 (5 bases). Germline lookup yields CDR1 SQVTM and CDR2 ANQGSEA. The ends were cut back, 8 bases at V and 5 bases at J, with 20 bases in the middle. This CDR3 spans 14 amino acids. This chain's CDR3 is CSIQQLETEDTQYF. The CDR3 DNA sequence: TGCAGCATCCAACAGCTAGAGACAGAAGATACGCAGTATTTT.

This clonotype was seen many times. The CDR3 protein is CASSPFDPGLRDQETQYF. In DNA, the CDR3 is TGTGCCAGCTCACCATTTGACCCGGGACTCAGGGACCAAGAGACCCAGTACTTC. The chain employs TRBV18 and TRBJ2-5; TRBD2 might be the D (6 bases). CDR1 is KGHSH, CDR2 LQKENI, per germline. The V and J ends lost 2 bases and 0 bases respectively, with 19 bases between them. The CDR3 sequence is 18 residues long.

This clonotype showed up many times. The chain links TRBV7-2 to TRBJ1-1; TRBD1 might be the D (6 bases). V was shortened by 1 base and J by 5 bases, with 11 bases between the two germline ends. The V gene's germline CDR1 is SGHTA and CDR2 FQGNSA. This CDR3 contains 14 residues. CDR3 residues: CASSLDNRVTEAFF. The CDR3 DNA reads TGTGCCAGCAGCTTAGACAACAGGGTTACTGAAGCTTTCTTT.

This clonotype was seen repeatedly, ten times or more. The V call is TRBV2, the J call TRBJ2-6; 9 bases agree with TRBD1. Germline CDR1 and CDR2: SNHLY and FYNNEI. CDR3 size: 15 residues. The V segment lost 7 bases and the J segment 2 bases; nucleotides outside the gene matches: 3. Written as DNA, the CDR3 is TGTGCCAGCACGGACAGGGGTCCTGGGGCCAACGTCCTGACTTTC. It is translated as CASTDRGPGANVLTF.

Ten or more counts support this clonotype. The rearrangement uses TRBV20-1 and TRBJ2-1; TRBD2 aligns across 10 bases. With V trimmed by 5 bases and J by 7 bases, 5 bases remained unmatched. Germline-derived CDR1 and CDR2 are DFQATT and SNEGSKA (reference sequence). This CDR3 contains 13 residues. The CDR3 region is CSAEREGLNEQFF. DNA for the CDR3: TGCAGTGCTGAGCGGGAGGGCCTTAATGAGCAGTTCTTC.